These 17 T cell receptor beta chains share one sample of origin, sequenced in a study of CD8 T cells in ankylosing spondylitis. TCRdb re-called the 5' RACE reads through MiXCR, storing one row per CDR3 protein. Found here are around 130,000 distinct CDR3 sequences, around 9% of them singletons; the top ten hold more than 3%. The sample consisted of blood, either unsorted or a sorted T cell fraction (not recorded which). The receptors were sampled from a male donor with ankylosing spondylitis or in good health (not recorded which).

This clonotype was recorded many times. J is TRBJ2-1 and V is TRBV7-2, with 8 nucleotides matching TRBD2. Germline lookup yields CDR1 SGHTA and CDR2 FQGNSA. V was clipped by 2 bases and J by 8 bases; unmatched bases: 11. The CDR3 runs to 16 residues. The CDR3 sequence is CASSLNQLAASDEQFF. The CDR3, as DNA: TGTGCCAGCAGCTTAAATCAACTAGCGGCCTCGGATGAGCAGTTCTTC.

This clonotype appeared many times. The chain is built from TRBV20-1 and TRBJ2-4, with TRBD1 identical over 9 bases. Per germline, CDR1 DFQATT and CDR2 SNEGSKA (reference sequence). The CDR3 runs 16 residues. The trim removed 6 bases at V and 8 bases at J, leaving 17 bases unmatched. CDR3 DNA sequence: TGCAGTGCCACTACTTGGGACAGGGTGGGTTTGGACATTCAGTACTTC. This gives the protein CSATTWDRVGLDIQYF.

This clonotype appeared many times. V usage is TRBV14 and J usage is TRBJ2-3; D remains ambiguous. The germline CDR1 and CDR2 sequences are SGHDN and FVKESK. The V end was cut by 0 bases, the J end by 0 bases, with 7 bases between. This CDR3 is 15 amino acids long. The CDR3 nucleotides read TGTGCCAGCAGCCAAGAGGCGGTCAGCACAGATACGCAGTATTTT. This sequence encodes CASSQEAVSTDTQYF.

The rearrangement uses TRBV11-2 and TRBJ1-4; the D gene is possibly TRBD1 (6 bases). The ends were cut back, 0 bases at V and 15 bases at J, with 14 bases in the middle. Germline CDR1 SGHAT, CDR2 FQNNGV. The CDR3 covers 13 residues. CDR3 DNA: TGTGCCAGCAGCTTAGATATAATAGGACAGATGTTTTTT. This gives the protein CASSLDIIGQMFF.

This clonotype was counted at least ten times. CDR3 DNA: TGCAGTGCTAGGCCGGGACAGGGCCTTTCACCCCTCCACTTT. Encoded protein: CSARPGQGLSPLHF. V gene TRBV20-1 combines with J gene TRBJ1-6; TRBD1 agrees at 9 bases. This CDR3 has 14 residues. CDR1 and CDR2 (germline): DFQATT, SNEGSKA (reference sequence). The ends lost 3 bases at V and 9 bases at J; junction bases unmatched: 6.

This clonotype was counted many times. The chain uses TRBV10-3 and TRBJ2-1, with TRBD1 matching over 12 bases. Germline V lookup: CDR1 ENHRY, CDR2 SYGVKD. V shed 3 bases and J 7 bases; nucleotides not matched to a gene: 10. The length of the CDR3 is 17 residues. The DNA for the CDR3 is TGTGCCATCAGTGATAGGGGTCGGGACAGGGGGCTTAATGAGCAGTTCTTC. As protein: CAISDRGRDRGLNEQFF.

CDR3 nucleotide sequence: TGTGCCAGCAGCTTGTCATATCGGGACAGCTCTTACAATGAGCAGTTCTTC. Protein: CASSLSYRDSSYNEQFF. The V and J genes are TRBV5-5 and TRBJ2-1, with 7 bases fitting TRBD1. The CDR3 runs 17 residues. Trimming took 1 base from V and 4 from J; bases not matched to a gene: 11. Germline loops: CDR1 SGHKS, CDR2 YYEKEE (reference sequence).

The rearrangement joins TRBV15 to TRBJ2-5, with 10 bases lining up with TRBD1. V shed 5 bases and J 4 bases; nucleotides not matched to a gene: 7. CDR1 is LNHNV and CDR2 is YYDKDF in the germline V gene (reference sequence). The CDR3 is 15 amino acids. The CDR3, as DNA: TGTGCCACCAGCGGGACAGGGGACGTGGGAGAGACCCAGTACTTC. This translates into CATSGTGDVGETQYF.

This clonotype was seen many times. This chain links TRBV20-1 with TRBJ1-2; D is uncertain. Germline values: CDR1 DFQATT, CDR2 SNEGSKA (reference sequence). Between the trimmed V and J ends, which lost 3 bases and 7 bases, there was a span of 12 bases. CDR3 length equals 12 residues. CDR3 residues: CSARSDPGGYTF. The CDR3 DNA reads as TGCAGTGCTAGGTCCGATCCCGGTGGCTACACCTTC.

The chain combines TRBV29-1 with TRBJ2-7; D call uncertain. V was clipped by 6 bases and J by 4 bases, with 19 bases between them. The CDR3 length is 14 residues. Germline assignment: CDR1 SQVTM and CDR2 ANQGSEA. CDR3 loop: CSVQTPQQGYEQYF. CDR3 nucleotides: TGCAGCGTCCAGACTCCCCAACAAGGATACGAGCAGTACTTC.

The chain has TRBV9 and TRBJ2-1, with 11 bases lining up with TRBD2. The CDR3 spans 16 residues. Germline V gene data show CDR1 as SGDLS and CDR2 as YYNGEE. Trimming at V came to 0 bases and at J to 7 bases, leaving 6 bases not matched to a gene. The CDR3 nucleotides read TGTGCCAGCAGCGTAGTTTCTAGCGGGAGGAATAATGAGCAGTTCTTC. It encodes CASSVVSSGRNNEQFF.

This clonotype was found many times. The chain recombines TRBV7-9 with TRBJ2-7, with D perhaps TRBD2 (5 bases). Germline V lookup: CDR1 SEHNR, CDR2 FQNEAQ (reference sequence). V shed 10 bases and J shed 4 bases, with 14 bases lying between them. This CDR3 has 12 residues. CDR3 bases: TGTGCCATCCTACTCAGCGGTTACGAGCAGTACTTC. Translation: CAILLSGYEQYF. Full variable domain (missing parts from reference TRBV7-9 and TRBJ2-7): DTGVSQNPRHKITKRGQNVTFRCDPISEHNRLYWYRQTLGQGPEFLTYFQNEAQLEKSRLLSDRFSAERPKGSFSTLEIQRTEQGDSAMYLCAILLSGYEQYFGPGTRLTVT.

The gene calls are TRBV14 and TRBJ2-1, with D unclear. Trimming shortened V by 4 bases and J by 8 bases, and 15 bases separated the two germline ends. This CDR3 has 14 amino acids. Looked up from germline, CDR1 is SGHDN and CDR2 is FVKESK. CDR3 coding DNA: TGTGCCAGCAGCCCCCAGGCTCTGGGCTATGAGCAGTTCTTC. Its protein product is CASSPQALGYEQFF.

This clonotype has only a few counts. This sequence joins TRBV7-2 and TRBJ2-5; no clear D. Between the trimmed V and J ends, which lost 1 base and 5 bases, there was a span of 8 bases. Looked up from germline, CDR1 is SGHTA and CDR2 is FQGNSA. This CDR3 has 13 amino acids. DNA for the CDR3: TGTGCCAGCAGCTTAGAACTGGGCGAGACCCAGTACTTC. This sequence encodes CASSLELGETQYF.

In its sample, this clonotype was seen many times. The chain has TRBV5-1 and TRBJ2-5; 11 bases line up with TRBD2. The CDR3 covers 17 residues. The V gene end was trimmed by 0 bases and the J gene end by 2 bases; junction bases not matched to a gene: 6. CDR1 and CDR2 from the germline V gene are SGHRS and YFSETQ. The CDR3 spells CASSLGGTSGTQETQYF. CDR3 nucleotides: TGCGCCAGCAGCTTGGGGGGGACTAGCGGAACACAAGAGACCCAGTACTTC.

The CDR3 DNA follows: TGTGCCACCGAAGGGAGGGGGAACACCGGGGAGCTGTTTTTT. This encodes CATEGRGNTGELFF. This chain joins TRBV24-1 and TRBJ2-2; 7 bases are a match to TRBD2. This CDR3 region has 14 residues. From germline, CDR1 is KGHDR and CDR2 SFDVKD. V lost 9 bases, J lost 1 base, and 4 bases stayed unmatched.

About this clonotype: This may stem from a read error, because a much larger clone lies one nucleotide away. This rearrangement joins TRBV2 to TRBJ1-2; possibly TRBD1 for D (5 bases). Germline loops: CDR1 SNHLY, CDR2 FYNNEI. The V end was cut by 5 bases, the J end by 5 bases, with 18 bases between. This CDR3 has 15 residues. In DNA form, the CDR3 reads TGTGCCAGCAGTCCAACCTCAACAGGACTATATGGCTACACCTTC. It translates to CASSPTSTGLYGYTF.